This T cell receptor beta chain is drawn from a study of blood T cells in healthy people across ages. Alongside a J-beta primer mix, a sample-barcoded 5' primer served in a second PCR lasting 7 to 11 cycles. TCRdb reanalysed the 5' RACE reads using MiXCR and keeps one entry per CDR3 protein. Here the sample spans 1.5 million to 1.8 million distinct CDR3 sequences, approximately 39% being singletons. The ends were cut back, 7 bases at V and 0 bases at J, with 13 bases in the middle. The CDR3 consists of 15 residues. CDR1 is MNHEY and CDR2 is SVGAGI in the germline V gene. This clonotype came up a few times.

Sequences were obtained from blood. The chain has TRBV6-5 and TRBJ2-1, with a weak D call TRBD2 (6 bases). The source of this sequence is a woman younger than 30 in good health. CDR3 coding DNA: TGTGCCAGCAAAGTTAGCGGAACCTCCTACAATGAGCAGTTCTTC. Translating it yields CASKVSGTSYNEQFF.